This T cell receptor (beta chain) was obtained from a study of shared clonotypes between healthy human individuals. Profiled with immunoSEQ multiplex PCR; TCRdb holds only in-frame clones, not every one. The sample has roughly 510,000 clones, over 75% seen once. The specimen was PBMCs. The sequence derives from a woman aged 40 to 50 in good health. Some clones in this sample may be carry-over from other donors' samples.

CDR3 sequence reads: CAWTDIRKYNEQFF. The CDR3 DNA reads as TGTGCCTGGACAGATATCAGAAAATACAATGAGCAGTTCTTC. The genes are TRBV30 and TRBJ2-1; D not resolved. This CDR3 has 14 residues. Per the germline V gene, CDR1 is GTSNPN and CDR2 is SVGIG (reference sequence). V was cut by 4 bases and J by 4 bases, with 14 bases left in between.